These T cell receptor beta chains were read from a single sample in a study of shared clonotypes between healthy human individuals. The protocol was immunoSEQ multiplex PCR, while the TCRdb copy is restricted to in-frame clones and leaves out a portion. The table records over a million clones, around 97% of them present only once. Sequencing was performed on naive CD4+ T cells sorted from blood. The receptors here all came from a man between 25 and 39 years old in good health. Both conserved end residues are part of each CDR3. Each record gives: J gene, clone size, V gene, D gene, CDR3 DNA, CDR3 protein. D genes are given only for firm matches. Size is stated for part of the rows, as once, few or many counts, or as a class when the clone is expanded.

>TRBJ2-7|NA|TRBV6-5|TRBD2
TGTGCCAGCAGTTCCCTAGCGGGACTCTACTACGAGCAGTACTTC
CASSSLAGLYYEQYF
>TRBJ2-7|once|TRBV7-8|TRBD2
TGTGCCAGCAGCTTAGCCCAGACTAGCGGGATTTCCTACGAGCAGTACTTC
CASSLAQTSGISYEQYF
>TRBJ2-7|NA|TRBV5-1|TRBD1
TGCGCCAGCAGCTCCGGGACAGGGACAATCGGGCAGTACTTC
CASSSGTGTIGQYF
>TRBJ1-1|NA|TRBV6-5|NA
TGTGCCAGCAGACGACAGTCGAACACTGAAGCTTTCTTT
CASRRQSNTEAFF
>TRBJ2-3|NA|TRBV18|NA
TGTGCCAGCTCACAACAGACCGACACAGATACGCAGTATTTT
CASSQQTDTDTQYF
>TRBJ2-1|NA|TRBV15|NA
TGTGCCACCAGCCGAAATACAAACCGAGGGCACAATGAGCAGTTCTTC
CATSRNTNRGHNEQFF
>TRBJ1-4|NA|TRBV14|NA
TGTGCCAGCAGCCCGGGGGGGAGAAGAAATGAAAAACTGTTTTTT
CASSPGGRRNEKLFF
>TRBJ2-7|NA|TRBV5-1|NA
TGCGCCAGCAGCGGACGGGGCACCTACGAGCAGTACTTC
CASSGRGTYEQYF
>TRBJ2-3|NA|TRBV21-1|NA
TGTGCCGGCGCGCCCTACCCGAGTCCATCCACAGATACGCAGTATTTT
CAGAPYPSPSTDTQYF
>TRBJ2-5|NA|TRBV2|NA
TGTGCCAGCAGTGTTAGGCGGGACAGCGAGAAGCAAGAGACCCAGTACTTC
CASSVRRDSEKQETQYF